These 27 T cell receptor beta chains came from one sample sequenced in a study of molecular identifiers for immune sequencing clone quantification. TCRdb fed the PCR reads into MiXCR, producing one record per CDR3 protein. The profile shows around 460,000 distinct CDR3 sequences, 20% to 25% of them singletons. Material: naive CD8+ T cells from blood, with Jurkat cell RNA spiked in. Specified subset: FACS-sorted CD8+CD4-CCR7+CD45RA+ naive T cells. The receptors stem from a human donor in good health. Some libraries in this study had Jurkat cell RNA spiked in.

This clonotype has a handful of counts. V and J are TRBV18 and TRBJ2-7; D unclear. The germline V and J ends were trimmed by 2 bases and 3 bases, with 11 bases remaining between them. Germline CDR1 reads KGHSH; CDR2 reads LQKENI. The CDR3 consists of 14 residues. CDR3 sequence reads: CASSPIYNHYEQYF. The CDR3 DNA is TGTGCCAGCTCACCAATCTATAACCACTACGAGCAGTACTTC. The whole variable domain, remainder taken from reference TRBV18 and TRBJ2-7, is NAGVMQNPRHLVRRRGQEARLRCSPMKGHSHVYWYRQLPEEGLKFMVYLQKENIIDESGMPKERFSAEFPKEGPSILRIQQVVRGDSAAYFCASSPIYNHYEQYFGPGTRLTVT.

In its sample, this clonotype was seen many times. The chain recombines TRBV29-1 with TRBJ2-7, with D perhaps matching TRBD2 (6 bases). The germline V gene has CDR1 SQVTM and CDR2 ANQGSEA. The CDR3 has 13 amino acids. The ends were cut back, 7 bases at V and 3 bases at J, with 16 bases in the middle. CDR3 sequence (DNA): TGCAGCGCCCGTGGAGGGGAAGGCTACGAGCAGTACTTC. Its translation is CSARGGEGYEQYF.

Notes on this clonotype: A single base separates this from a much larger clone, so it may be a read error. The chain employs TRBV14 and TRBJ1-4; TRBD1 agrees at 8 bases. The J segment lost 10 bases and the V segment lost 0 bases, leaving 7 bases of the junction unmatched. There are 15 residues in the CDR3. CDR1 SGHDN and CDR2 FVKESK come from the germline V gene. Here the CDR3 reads CASSQDRTGYVKLFF. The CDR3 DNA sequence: TGTGCCAGCAGCCAAGATCGGACAGGGTACGTAAAACTGTTTTTT. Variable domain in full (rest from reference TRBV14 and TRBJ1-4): EAGVTQFPSHSVIEKGQTVTLRCDPISGHDNLYWYRRVMGKEIKFLLHFVKESKQDESGMPNNRFLAERTGGTYSTLKVQPAELEDSGVYFCASSQDRTGYVKLFFGSGTQLSVL.

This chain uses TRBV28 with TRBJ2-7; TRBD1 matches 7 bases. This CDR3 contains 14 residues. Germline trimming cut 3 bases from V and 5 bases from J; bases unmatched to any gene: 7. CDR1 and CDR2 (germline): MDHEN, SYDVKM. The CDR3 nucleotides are TGTGCCAGCAGTTTCAGGGGGATTCTCCACGAGCAGTACTTC. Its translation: CASSFRGILHEQYF. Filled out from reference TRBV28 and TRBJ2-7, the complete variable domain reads DVKVTQSSRYLVKRTGEKVFLECVQDMDHENMFWYRQDPGLGLRLIYFSYDVKMKEKGDIPEGYSVSREKKERFSLILESASTNQTSMYLCASSFRGILHEQYFGPGTRLTVT.

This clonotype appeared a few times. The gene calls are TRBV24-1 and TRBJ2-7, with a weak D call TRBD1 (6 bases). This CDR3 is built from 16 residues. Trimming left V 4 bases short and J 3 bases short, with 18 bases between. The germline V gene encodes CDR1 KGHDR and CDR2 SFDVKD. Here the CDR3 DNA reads TGTGCCACCAGTGACTCCGGGACACGGAACCGCTACGAGCAGTACTTC. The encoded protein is CATSDSGTRNRYEQYF.

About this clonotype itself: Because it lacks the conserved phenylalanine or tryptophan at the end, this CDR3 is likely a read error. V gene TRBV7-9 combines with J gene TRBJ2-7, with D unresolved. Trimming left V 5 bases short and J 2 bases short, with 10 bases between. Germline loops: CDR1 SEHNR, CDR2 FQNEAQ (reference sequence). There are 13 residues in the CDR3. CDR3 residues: CASSPDEAYEQYL. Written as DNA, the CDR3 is TGTGCCAGCAGCCCGGACGAAGCCTACGAGCAGTACCTC.

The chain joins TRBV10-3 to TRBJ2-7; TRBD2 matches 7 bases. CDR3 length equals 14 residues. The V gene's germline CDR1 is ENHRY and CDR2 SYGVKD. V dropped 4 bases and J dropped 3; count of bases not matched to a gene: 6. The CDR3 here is CAISGREGNYEQYF. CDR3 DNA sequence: TGTGCCATCAGTGGCAGGGAGGGTAACTACGAGCAGTACTTC.

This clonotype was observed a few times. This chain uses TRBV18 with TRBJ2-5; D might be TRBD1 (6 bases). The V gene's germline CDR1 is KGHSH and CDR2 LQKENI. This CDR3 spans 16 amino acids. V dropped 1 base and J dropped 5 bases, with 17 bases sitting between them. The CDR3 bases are TGTGCCAGCTCACCACGGCTCCAAGGGGGATGGGAGACCCAGTACTTC. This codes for CASSPRLQGGWETQYF.

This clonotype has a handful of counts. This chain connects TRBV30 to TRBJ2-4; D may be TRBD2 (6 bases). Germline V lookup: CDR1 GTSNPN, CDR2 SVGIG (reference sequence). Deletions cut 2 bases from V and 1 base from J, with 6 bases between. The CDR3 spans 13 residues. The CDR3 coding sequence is TGTGCCTGGAGTCGGGGGGCCAAAAACATTCAGTACTTC. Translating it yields CAWSRGAKNIQYF.

The CDR3 DNA is TGCAGTGCTAGAGATCTGGGCAGGTACGATGGCTACACCTTC. This sequence encodes CSARDLGRYDGYTF. The chain links TRBV20-1 to TRBJ1-2; no definite D call. The CDR3 is made up of 14 amino acids. Trimming took off 0 bases at V and 6 bases at J, with 14 bases between the two ends. Germline CDR1 and CDR2: DFQATT and SNEGSKA (reference sequence).

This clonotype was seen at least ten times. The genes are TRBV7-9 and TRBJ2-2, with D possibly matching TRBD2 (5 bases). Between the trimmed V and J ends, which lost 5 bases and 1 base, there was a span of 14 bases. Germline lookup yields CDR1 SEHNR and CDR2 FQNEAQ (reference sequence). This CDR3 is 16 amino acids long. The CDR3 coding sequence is TGTGCCAGCAGCCCGCCGGCCAGCGGGAACACCGGGGAGCTGTTTTTT. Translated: CASSPPASGNTGELFF.

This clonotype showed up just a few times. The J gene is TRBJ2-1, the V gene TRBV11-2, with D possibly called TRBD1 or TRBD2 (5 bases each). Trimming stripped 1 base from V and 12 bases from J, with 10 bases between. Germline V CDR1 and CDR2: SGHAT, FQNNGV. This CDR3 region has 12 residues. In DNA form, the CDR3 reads TGTGCCAGCAGCTTAGTCTGGGACGCGCAGTTCTTC. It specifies CASSLVWDAQFF.

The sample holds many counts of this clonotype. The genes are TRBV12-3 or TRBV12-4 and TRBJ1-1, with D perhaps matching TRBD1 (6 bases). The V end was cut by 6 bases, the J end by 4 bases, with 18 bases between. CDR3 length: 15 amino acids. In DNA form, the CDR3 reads TGTGCCAGCAGCAGTTCTCAAGGAGGGGGCACTGAAGCTTTCTTT. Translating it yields CASSSSQGGGTEAFF.

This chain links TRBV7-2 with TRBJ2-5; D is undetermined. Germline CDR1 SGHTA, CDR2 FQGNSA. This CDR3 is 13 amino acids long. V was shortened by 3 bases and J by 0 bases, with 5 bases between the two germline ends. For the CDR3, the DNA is TGTGCCAGCAGCTTTTCGTACCAAGAGACCCAGTACTTC. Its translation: CASSFSYQETQYF.

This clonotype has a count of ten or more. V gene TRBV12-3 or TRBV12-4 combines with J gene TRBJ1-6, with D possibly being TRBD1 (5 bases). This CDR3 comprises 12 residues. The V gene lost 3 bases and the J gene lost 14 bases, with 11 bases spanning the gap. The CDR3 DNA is TGTGCCAGCAGTTTGGTTGGGGCGGCCCTCCACTTT. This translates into CASSLVGAALHF.

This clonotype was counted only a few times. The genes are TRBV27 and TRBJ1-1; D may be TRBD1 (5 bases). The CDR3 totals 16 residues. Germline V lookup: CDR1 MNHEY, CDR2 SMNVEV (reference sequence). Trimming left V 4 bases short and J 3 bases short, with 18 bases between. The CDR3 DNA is TGTGCCAGCAGTTCGTTATTGGGGGGGAGGGACACTGAAGCTTTCTTT. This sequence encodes CASSSLLGGRDTEAFF.

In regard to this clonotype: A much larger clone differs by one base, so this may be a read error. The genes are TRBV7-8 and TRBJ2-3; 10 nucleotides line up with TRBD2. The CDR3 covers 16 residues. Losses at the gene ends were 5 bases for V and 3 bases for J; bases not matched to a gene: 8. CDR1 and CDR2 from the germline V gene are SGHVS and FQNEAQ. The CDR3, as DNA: TGTGCCAGCAGCCACGCGAGCGGGGGGGCTACAGATACGCAGTATTTT. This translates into CASSHASGGATDTQYF.

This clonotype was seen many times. The CDR3 here is CATFTGGNTEAFF. CDR3 sequence (DNA): TGTGCCACTTTTACAGGGGGGAACACTGAAGCTTTCTTT. This chain connects TRBV19 to TRBJ1-1, with 8 bases matching TRBD1. After removal of 10 bases from V and 1 base from J, the junction contained 5 bases not matched to a gene. The germline V gene has CDR1 LNHDA and CDR2 SQIVND (reference sequence). CDR3 size: 13 residues.

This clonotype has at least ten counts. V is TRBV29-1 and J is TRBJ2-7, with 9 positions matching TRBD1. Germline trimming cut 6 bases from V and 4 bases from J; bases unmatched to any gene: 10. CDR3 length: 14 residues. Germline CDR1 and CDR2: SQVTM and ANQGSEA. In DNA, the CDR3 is TGCAGCGTACAAGACAGGGGGGGAAAATACGAGCAGTACTTC. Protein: CSVQDRGGKYEQYF.

DNA of the CDR3: TGTGCCAGCGGTCAGACAGGGTACAATCAGCCCCAGCATTTT. Its protein is CASGQTGYNQPQHF. The chain carries TRBV27 and TRBJ1-5; TRBD1 matches at 7 bases. The J segment lost 3 bases and the V segment lost 8 bases, leaving 7 bases of the junction unmatched. The CDR3 totals 14 residues. CDR1 MNHEY and CDR2 SMNVEV come from the germline V gene (reference sequence).

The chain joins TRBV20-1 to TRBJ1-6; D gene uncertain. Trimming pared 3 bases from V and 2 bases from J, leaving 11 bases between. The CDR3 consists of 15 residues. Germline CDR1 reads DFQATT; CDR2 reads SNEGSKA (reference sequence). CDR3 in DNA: TGCAGTGCTAGCGTTGTGGGGACCTATAATTCACCCCTCCACTTT. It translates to CSASVVGTYNSPLHF.

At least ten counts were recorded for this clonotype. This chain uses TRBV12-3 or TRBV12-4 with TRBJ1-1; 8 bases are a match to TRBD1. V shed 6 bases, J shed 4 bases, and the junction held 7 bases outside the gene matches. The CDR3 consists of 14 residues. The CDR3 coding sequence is TGTGCCAGCAGCTCAGGACAGGGAAGCACTGAAGCTTTCTTT. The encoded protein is CASSSGQGSTEAFF.

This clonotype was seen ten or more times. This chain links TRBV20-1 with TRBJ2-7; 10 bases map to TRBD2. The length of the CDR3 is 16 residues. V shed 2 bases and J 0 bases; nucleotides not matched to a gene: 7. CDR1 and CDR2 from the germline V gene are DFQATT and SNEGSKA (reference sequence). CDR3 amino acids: CSARSSGGARSYEQYF. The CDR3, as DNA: TGCAGTGCTAGATCGAGCGGGGGGGCCCGCTCCTACGAGCAGTACTTC.

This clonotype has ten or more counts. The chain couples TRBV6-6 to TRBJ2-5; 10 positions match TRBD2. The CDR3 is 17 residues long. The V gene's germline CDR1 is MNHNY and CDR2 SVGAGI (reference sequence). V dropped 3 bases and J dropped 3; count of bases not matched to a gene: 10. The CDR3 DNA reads TGTGCCAGCAGTTATGAGGAAGGAAGCGGGAGGGAAGAGACCCAGTACTTC. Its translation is CASSYEEGSGREETQYF.

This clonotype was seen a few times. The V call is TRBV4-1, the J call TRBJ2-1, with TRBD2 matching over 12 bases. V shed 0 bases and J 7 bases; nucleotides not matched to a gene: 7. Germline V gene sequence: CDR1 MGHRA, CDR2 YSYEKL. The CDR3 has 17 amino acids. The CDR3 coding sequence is TGCGCCAGCAGCCAAGAAGGCACTAGCGGGGGGTTAAATGAGCAGTTCTTC. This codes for CASSQEGTSGGLNEQFF.

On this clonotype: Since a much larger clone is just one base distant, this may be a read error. As DNA, the CDR3 is TGTGCCAGCAGTCCCGATAGCGGGAGGAACAAGCAGTACTTC. It translates to CASSPDSGRNKQYF. The V gene is TRBV6-5, the J gene TRBJ2-7, with 10 bases lining up with TRBD2. Per the germline V gene, CDR1 is MNHEY and CDR2 is SVGAGI. This CDR3 is 14 amino acids long. The V and J ends lost 5 bases and 8 bases, in that order; junction bases with no gene match: 9.

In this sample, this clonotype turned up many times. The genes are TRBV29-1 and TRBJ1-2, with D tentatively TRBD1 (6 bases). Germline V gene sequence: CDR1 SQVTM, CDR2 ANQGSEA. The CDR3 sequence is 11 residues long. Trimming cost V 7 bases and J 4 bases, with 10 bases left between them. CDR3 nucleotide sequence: TGCAGCGCGGACAGAGGCTATGGCTACACCTTC. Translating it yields CSADRGYGYTF.